This entry features one T cell receptor beta chain sequence. Antigen specificity is unknown. Assay used: immunoSEQ multiplex PCR; TCRdb lists only in-frame clones, some missing. The top ten clones hold approximately 12% of a sample with some 11,000 clones, around 66% of them seen once. The data were obtained in a study of OX40 agonist ivuxolimab in advanced cancers. Study-level background: Aged roughly 23 to 80 with a mean of around 60 years, they were about 83% male. Partial responses were observed in three patients, of whom one had hepatocellular carcinoma and two had cutaneous melanoma. General observations from the study: By week 6 at 0.1 to 3.0 mg/kg, blood CD4+ and CD8+ T cells had expanded clonally.

The length of the CDR3 is 14 residues. The V gene lost 0 bases and the J gene lost 9 bases, with 14 bases spanning the gap. Germline V lookup: CDR1 LGHNA, CDR2 YSLEER. This receptor was identified in an adult with an advanced solid tumor such as melanoma, head and neck, liver or kidney cancer. The chain uses TRBV4-3 and TRBJ1-2; D is possibly TRBD1 (6 bases). The material was CD4+ or CD8+ T cells sorted from blood, obtained in a trial of the OX40 agonist ivuxolimab. As DNA, the CDR3 is TGCGCCAGCAGCCAAGATTTCAGGGGTAATCGCTACACCTTC. It codes for CASSQDFRGNRYTF.